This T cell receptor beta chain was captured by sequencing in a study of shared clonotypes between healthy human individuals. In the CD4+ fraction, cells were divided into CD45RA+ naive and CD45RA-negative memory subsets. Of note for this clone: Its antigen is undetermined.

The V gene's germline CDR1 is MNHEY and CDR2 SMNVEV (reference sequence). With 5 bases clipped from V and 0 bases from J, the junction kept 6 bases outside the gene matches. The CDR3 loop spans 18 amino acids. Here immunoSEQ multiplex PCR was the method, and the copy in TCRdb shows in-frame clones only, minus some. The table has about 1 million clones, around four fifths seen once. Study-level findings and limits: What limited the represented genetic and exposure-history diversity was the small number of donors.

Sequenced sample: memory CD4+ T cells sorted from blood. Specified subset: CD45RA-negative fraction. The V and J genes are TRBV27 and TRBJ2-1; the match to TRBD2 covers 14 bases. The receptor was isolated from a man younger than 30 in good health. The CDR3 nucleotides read TGTGCCAGCAGTACCGGGACTAGCGGGGGCTTCTCCTACAATGAGCAGTTCTTC. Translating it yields CASSTGTSGGFSYNEQFF.